Listed here is a single T cell receptor beta chain. In germline, CDR1 is DFQATT, CDR2 SNEGSKA (reference sequence). The CDR3 sequence is 15 residues long. With 3 bases removed from V and 0 bases from J, the gap between germline ends came to 14 bases. This specimen comes from a study of patients and donors after allogeneic stem cell transplantation. TCRdb re-called the RT-PCR reads through MiXCR, storing one row per CDR3 protein. Altogether roughly 880,000 distinct CDR3 sequences are present, approximately 18% being singletons, with the ten largest covering around 6%. Input material: blood, either unsorted or a sorted T cell fraction (not recorded which). This TCR was recovered from a human donor who was either an allogeneic HSCT recipient or a stem cell or donor lymphocyte infusion donor (not recorded which). It is not recorded whose cells these are; they may come from a transplant donor. V and J are TRBV20-1 and TRBJ2-5; D call uncertain. CDR3 sequence: CSASVWITYQETQYF. CDR3 sequence (DNA): TGCAGTGCTAGCGTCTGGATTACGTACCAAGAGACCCAGTACTTC.